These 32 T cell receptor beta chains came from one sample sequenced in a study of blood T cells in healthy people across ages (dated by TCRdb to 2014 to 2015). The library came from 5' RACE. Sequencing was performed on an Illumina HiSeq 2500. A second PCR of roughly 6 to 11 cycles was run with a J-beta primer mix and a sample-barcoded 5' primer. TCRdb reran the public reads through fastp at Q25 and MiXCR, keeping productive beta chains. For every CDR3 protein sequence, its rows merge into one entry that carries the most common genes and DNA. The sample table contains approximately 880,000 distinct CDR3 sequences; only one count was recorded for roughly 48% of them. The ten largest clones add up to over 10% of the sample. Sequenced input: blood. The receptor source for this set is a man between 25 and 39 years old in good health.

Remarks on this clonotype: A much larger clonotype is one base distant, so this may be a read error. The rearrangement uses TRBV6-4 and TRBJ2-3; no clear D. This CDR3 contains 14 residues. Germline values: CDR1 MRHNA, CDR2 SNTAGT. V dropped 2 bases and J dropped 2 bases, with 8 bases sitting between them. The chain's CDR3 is CASSDGQPTDTQYF. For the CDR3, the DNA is TGTGCCAGCAGTGACGGGCAGCCCACAGATACGCAGTATTTT.

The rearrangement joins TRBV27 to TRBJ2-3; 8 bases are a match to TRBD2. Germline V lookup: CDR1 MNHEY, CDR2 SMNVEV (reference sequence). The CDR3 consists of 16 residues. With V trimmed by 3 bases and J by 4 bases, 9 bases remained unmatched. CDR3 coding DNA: TGTGCCAGCAGTTTGGGGACTAGACTTAGGGCAGATACGCAGTATTTT. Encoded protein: CASSLGTRLRADTQYF.

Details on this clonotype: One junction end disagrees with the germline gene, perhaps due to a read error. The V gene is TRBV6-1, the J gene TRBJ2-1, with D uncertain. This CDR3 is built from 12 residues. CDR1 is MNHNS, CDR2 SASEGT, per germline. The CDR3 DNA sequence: TGTGTCAGCAGTGACTTATCGAATGAGCAGTTCTTC. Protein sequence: CVSSDLSNEQFF.

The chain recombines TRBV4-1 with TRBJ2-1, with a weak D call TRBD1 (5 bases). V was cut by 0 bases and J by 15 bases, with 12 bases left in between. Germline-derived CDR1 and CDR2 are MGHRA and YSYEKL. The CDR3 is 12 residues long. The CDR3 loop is CASSQDWQGLFF. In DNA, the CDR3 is TGCGCCAGCAGCCAAGATTGGCAGGGCTTGTTCTTC.

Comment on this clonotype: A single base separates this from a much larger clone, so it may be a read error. Written as DNA, the CDR3 is TGTGCCAGCAGCCCAAAACAGGGAGCGTTCAACGAGCAGCACTTC. This encodes CASSPKQGAFNEQHF. The V gene is TRBV9, the J gene TRBJ2-7; TRBD1 might be the D (6 bases). Germline CDR1 is SGDLS and CDR2 is YYNGEE. The CDR3 covers 15 residues.

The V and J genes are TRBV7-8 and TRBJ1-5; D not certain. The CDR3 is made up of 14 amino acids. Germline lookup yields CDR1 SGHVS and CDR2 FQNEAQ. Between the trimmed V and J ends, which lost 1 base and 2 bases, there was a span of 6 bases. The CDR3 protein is CASSLGRRNQPQHF. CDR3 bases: TGTGCCAGCAGCTTAGGCAGGCGCAATCAGCCCCAGCATTTT.

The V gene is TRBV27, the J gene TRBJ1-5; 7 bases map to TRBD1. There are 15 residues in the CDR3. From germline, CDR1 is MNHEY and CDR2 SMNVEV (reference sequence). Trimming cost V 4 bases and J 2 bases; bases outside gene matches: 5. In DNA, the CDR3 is TGTGCCAGCAGTTCCGAAACAGGGGGCAATCAGCCCCAGCATTTT. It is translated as CASSSETGGNQPQHF.

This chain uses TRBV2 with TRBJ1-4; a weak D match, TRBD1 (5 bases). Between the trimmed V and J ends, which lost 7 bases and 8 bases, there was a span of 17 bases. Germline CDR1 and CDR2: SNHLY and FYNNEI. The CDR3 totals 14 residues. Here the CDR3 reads CASTQGAAMEKLFF. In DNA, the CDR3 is TGTGCCAGCACCCAGGGCGCCGCCATGGAAAAACTGTTTTTT.

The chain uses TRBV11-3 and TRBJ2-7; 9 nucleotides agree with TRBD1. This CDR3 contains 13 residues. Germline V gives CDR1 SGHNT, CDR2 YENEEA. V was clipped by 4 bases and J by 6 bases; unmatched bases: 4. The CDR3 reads CASSSSDRGEQYF. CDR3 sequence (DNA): TGTGCCAGCAGCTCATCGGACAGGGGCGAGCAGTACTTC. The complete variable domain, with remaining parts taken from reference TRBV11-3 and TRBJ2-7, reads EAGVVQSPRYKIIEKKQPVAFWCNPISGHNTLYWYLQNLGQGPELLIRYENEEAVDDSQLPKDRFSAERLKGVDSTLKIQPAELGDSAVYLCASSSSDRGEQYFGPGTRLTVT.

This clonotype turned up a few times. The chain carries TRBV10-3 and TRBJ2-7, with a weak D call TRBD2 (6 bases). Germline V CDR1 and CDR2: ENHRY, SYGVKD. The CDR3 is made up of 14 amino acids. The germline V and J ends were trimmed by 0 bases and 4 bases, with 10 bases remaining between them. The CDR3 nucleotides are TGTGCCATCAGTGAGTCCGGGGGTTGGTACGAGCAGTACTTC. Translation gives CAISESGGWYEQYF.

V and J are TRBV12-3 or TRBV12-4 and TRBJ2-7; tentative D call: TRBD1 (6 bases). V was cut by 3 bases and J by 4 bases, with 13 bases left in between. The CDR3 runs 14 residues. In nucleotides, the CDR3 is TGTGCCAGCAGTTTCCAGGGGAGTCGGTACGAGCAGTACTTC. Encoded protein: CASSFQGSRYEQYF.

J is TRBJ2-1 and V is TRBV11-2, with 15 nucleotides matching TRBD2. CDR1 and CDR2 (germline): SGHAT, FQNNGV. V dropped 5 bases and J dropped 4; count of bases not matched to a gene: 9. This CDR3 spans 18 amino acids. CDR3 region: CASSTRTSGGDLYNEQFF. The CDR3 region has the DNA TGTGCCAGCAGCACAAGGACTAGCGGGGGGGACCTATACAATGAGCAGTTCTTC.

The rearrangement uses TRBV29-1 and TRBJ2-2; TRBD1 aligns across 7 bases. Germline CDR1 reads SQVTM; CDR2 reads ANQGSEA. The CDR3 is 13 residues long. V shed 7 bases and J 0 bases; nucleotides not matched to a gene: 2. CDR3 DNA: TGCAGCGCGGACAGGACGAACACCGGGGAGCTGTTTTTT. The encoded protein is CSADRTNTGELFF.

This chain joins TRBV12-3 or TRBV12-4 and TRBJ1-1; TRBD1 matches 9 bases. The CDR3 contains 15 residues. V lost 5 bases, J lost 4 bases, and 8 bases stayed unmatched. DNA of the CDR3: TGTGCCAGCAGTCACGGGACAGGGAGGGCCACTGAAGCTTTCTTT. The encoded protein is CASSHGTGRATEAFF.

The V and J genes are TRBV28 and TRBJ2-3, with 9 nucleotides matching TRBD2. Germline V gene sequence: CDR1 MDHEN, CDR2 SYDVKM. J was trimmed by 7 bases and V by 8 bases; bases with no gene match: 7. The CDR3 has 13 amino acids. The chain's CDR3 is CASGRGGRYTQYF. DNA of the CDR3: TGTGCCAGCGGGCGGGGGGGAAGATATACGCAGTATTTT. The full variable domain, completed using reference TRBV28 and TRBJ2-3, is DVKVTQSSRYLVKRTGEKVFLECVQDMDHENMFWYRQDPGLGLRLIYFSYDVKMKEKGDIPEGYSVSREKKERFSLILESASTNQTSMYLCASGRGGRYTQYFGPGTRLTVL.

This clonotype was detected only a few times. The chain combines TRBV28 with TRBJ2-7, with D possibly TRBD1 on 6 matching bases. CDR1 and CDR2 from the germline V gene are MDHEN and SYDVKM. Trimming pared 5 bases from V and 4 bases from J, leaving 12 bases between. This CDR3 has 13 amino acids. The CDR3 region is CASSAQQGYEQYF. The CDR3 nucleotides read TGTGCCAGCAGTGCTCAACAGGGATACGAGCAGTACTTC.

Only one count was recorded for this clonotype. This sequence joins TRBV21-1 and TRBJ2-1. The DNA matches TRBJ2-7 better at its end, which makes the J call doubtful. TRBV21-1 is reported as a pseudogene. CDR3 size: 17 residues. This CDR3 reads CASSKGSDTYSYNEQYF. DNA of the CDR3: TGTGCCAGCAGCAAAGGTTCCGACACATACTCCTACAATGAGCAGTACTTC.

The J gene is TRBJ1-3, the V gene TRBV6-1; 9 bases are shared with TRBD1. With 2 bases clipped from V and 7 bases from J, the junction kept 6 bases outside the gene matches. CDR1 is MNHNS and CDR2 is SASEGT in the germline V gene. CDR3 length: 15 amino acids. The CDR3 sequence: CASSELPGQGNTIYF. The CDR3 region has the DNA TGTGCCAGCAGTGAATTGCCGGGACAGGGTAACACCATATATTTT.

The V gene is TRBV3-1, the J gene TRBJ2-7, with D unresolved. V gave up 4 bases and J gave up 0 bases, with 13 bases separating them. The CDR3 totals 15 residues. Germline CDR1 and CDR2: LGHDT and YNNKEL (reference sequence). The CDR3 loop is CASSLYSISSYEQYF. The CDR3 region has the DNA TGTGCCAGCAGCCTTTACAGTATTAGCTCCTACGAGCAGTACTTC.

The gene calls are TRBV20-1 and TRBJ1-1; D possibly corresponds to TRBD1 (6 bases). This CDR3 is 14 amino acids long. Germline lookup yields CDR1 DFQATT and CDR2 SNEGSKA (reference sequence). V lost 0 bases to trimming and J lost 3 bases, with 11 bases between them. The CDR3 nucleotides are TGCAGTGCTAGAGATTACAGGGTGGACACTGAAGCTTTCTTT. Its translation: CSARDYRVDTEAFF.

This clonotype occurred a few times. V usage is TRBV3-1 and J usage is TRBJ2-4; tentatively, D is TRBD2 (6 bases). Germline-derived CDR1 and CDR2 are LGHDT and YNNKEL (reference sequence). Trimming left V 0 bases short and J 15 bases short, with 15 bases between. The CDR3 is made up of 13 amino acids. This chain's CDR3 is CASSQDRTTEAYF. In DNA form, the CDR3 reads TGTGCCAGCAGCCAAGATCGGACTACCGAGGCGTACTTC.

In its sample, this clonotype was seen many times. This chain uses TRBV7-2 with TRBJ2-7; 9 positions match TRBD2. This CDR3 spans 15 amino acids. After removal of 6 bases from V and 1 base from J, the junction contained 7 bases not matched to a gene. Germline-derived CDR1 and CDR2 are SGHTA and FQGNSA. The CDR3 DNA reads TGTGCCAGCAGTTTGGGCGGGGGGGGTTCCTACGAGCAGTACTTC. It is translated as CASSLGGGGSYEQYF. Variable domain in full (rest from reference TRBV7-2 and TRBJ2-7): GAGVSQSPSNKVTEKGKDVELRCDPISGHTALYWYRQSLGQGLEFLIYFQGNSAPDKSGLPSDRFSAERTGGSVSTLTIQRTQQEDSAVYLCASSLGGGGSYEQYFGPGTRLTVT.

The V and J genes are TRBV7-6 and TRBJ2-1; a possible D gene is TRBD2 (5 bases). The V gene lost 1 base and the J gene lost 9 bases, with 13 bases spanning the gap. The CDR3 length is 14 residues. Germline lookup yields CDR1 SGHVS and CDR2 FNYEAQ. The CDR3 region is CASSLGGSGIEQFF. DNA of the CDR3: TGTGCCAGCAGCTTAGGAGGTTCCGGGATTGAGCAGTTCTTC.

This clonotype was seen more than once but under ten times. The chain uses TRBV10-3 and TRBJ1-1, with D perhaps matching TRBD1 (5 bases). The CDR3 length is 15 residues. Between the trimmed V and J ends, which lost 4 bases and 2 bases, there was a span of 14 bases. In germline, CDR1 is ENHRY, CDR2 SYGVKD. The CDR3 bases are TGTGCCATCAGTGGGAGAAACACAGGAAACACTGAAGCTTTCTTT. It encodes CAISGRNTGNTEAFF.

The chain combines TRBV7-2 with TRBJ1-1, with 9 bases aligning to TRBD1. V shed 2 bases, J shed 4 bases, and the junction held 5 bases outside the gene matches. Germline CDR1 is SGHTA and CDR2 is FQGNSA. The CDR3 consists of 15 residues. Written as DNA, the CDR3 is TGTGCCAGCAGCTTAAGGGACAGGGCGGGCACTGAAGCTTTCTTT. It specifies CASSLRDRAGTEAFF.

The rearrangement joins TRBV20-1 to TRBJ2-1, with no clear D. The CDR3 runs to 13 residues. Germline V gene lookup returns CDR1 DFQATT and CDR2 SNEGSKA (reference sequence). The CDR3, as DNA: TGCAGAGCGATGTCCGGGCCATACAATGAGCAGTTCTTC. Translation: CRAMSGPYNEQFF.

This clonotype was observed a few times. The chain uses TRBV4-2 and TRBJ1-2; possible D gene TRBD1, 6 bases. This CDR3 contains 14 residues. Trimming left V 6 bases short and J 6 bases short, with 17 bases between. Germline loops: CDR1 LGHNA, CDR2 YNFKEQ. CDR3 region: CASSSLQGIDGYTF. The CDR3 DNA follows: TGTGCCAGCAGTTCTTTACAGGGTATCGATGGCTACACCTTC.

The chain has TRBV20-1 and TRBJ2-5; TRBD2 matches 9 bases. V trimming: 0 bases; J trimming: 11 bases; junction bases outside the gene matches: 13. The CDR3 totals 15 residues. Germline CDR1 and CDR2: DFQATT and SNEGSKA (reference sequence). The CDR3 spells CSARDRGGGVNEQYF. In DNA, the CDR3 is TGCAGTGCTAGAGATCGAGGCGGGGGGGTCAATGAGCAGTACTTC.

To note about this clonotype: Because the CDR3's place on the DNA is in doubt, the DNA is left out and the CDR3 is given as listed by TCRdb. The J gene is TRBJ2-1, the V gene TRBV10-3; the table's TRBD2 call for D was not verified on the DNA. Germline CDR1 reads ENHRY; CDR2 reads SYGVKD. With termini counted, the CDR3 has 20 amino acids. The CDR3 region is CATPPGEKRGPYVCYNEQFF.

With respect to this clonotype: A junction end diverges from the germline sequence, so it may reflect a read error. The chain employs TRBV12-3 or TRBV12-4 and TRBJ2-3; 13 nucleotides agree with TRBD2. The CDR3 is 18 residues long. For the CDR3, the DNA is TGTGCCGGCAGTCCCCGGACTAGCGGGGGCTTTAGCACAGATACGCAGTATTTT. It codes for CAGSPRTSGGFSTDTQYF.

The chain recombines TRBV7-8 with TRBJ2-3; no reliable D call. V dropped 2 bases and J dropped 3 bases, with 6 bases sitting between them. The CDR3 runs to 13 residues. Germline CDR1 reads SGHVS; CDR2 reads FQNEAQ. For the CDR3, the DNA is TGTGCCAGCAGCTTATTTGGGACAGATACGCAGTATTTT. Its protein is CASSLFGTDTQYF.

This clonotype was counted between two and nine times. CDR3 amino acids: CASSLAPGEEQYF. For the CDR3, the DNA is TGCGCCAGCAGCTTGGCCCCGGGAGAGGAGCAGTACTTC. This chain uses TRBV5-1 with TRBJ2-7, with D tentatively TRBD2 (6 bases). Germline CDR1 and CDR2: SGHRS and YFSETQ. This CDR3 has 13 amino acids. Trimming left V 0 bases short and J 7 bases short, with 11 bases between.